The 5 T cell receptor beta chains in this list originate from one sample, sequenced in a study of beta chain features in type 1 diabetes (dated by TCRdb to 2016 to 2019). The paper's findings and limits, for the study overall: In all four CD4+ subsets, TCRB CDR3 length was moderately but significantly shorter in type 1 diabetes patients.

No antigen has been identified for these receptors. Libraries came from the immunoSEQ multiplex PCR assay. The entire amount of isolated RNA was reverse transcribed using the High Capacity cDNA Reverse Transcription Kit, so the sequenced TCRB transcripts were expressed ones. TCRdb mirrors the immuneACCESS table, restricted to in-frame sequences. Some clones are absent from its copies; in checked studies, under half trace to an unresolved V gene, and the reason for the others is unknown. Across this sample there are 25,000 to 30,000 clones, with almost 65% seen only once. The top ten hold about 2.5% of the sample. The material sequenced was Tregs from blood. The sample's cell subset or site label is to be understood as: regulatory CD4+ T cells. The receptors were gathered from a woman aged 30 to 39 with type 1 diabetes.

The rearrangement joins TRBV27 to TRBJ1-4; 9 nucleotides line up with TRBD1. Germline V gives CDR1 MNHEY, CDR2 SMNVEV (reference sequence). J was trimmed by 7 bases and V by 2 bases; bases with no gene match: 20. This CDR3 has 20 residues. The DNA of the CDR3 is TGTGCCAGCAGTTTACTCCGGGACAGGGTGTTGGGATCACGGGTTGAAAAACTGTTTTTT. Translation gives CASSLLRDRVLGSRVEKLFF. Combining the CDR3 with reference TRBV27 and TRBJ1-4 gives the whole variable domain EAQVTQNPRYLITVTGKKLTVTCSQNMNHEYMSWYRQDPGLGLRQIYYSMNVEVTDKGDVPEGYKVSRKEKRNFPLILESPSPNQTSLYFCASSLLRDRVLGSRVEKLFFGSGTQLSVL.

This clone appeared a single time. The chain employs TRBV29-1 and TRBJ2-1; TRBD2 matches at 12 bases. The ends lost 4 bases at V and 4 bases at J; junction bases unmatched: 11. Germline CDR1 SQVTM, CDR2 ANQGSEA. The CDR3 spans 17 residues. Written as DNA, the CDR3 is TGCAGCGTTGCTAGCCTAGCGGGAGGGCCGGAGTACAATGAGCAGTTCTTC. Its protein product is CSVASLAGGPEYNEQFF.

The chain carries TRBV25-1 and TRBJ1-2; D perhaps matches TRBD1 (6 bases). This CDR3 is 13 amino acids long. V was cut by 4 bases and J by 1 base, with 7 bases left in between. Germline assignment: CDR1 MGHDK and CDR2 SYGVNS. In nucleotides, the CDR3 is TGTGCCAGCAGTGGACAGGATAACTATGGCTACACCTTC. This translates into CASSGQDNYGYTF.

The CDR3 sequence: CASSDYTGAKAFF. The CDR3 bases are TGTGCCAGCAGTGATTATACAGGGGCAAAAGCTTTCTTT. V and J are TRBV25-1 and TRBJ1-1; 7 bases fit TRBD1. This CDR3 comprises 13 residues. Trimming cost V 3 bases and J 9 bases; bases outside gene matches: 7. Germline CDR1 and CDR2: MGHDK and SYGVNS. Full variable domain (rest looked up from reference TRBV25-1 and TRBJ1-1): EADIYQTPRYLVIGTGKKITLECSQTMGHDKMYWYQQDPGMELHLIHYSYGVNSTEKGDLSSESTVSRIRTEHFPLTLESARPSHTSQYLCASSDYTGAKAFFGQGTRLTVV.

By sample fraction, this clone is medium-sized. The rearrangement joins TRBV10-3 to TRBJ1-2; D remains ambiguous. The CDR3 contains 15 residues. V was cut by 2 bases and J by 0 bases, with 10 bases left in between. The germline V gene encodes CDR1 ENHRY and CDR2 SYGVKD. This CDR3 is CAISEGEATNYGYTF. CDR3 sequence (DNA): TGTGCCATCAGTGAGGGAGAGGCTACTAACTATGGCTACACCTTC.